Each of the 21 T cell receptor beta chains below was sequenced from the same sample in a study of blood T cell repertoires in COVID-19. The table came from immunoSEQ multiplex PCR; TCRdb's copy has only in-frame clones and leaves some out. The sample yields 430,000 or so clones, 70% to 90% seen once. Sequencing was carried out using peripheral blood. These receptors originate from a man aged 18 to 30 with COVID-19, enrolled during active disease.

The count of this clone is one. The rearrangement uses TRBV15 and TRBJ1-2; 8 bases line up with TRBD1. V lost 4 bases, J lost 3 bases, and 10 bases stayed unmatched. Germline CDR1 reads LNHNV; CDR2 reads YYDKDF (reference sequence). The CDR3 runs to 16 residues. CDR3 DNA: TGTGCCACCAGCAAGGGCGCAGGGGGCGGACACTATGGCTACACCTTC. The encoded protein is CATSKGAGGGHYGYTF.

The CDR3 spells CASRPTGGYNSPLHF. For the CDR3, the DNA is TGTGCCAGCAGACCGACAGGGGGCTATAATTCACCCCTCCACTTT. V usage is TRBV2 and J usage is TRBJ1-6; 9 nucleotides agree with TRBD1. V shed 6 bases, J shed 3 bases, and the junction held 3 bases outside the gene matches. The CDR3 covers 15 residues. CDR1 and CDR2 from the germline V gene are SNHLY and FYNNEI.

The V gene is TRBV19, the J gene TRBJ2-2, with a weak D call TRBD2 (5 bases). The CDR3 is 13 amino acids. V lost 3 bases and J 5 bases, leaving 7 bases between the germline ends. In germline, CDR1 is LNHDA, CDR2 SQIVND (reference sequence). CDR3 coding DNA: TGTGCCAGTAGTATTTCGGGGACCGGGGAGCTGTTTTTT. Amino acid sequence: CASSISGTGELFF.

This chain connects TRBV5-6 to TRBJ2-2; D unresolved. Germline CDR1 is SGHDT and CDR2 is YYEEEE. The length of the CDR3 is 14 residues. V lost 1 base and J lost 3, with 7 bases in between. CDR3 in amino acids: CASSLYSYTGELFF. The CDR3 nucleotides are TGTGCCAGCAGCTTGTACAGCTACACCGGGGAGCTGTTTTTT.

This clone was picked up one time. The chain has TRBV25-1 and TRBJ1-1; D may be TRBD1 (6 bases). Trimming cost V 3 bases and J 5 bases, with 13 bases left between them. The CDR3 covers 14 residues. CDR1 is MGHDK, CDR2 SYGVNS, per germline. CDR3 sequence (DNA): TGTGCCAGCAGTGATCTGAACAGGGTTACTGAAGCTTTCTTT. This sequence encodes CASSDLNRVTEAFF.

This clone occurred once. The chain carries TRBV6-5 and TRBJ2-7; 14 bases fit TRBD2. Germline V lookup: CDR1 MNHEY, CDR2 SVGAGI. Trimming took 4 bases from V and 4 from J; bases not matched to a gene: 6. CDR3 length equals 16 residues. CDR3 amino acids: CASSSGLAGEGYEQYF. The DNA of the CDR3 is TGTGCCAGCAGTTCGGGACTAGCGGGAGAGGGTTACGAGCAGTACTTC.

The chain's CDR3 is CSVALGGHYGYTF. DNA for the CDR3: TGCAGCGTTGCTTTAGGAGGGCACTATGGCTACACCTTC. The chain links TRBV29-1 to TRBJ1-2; D not resolved. Trimming took 4 bases from V and 3 from J, leaving 12 bases between them. Germline CDR1 is SQVTM and CDR2 is ANQGSEA. The CDR3 runs to 13 residues.

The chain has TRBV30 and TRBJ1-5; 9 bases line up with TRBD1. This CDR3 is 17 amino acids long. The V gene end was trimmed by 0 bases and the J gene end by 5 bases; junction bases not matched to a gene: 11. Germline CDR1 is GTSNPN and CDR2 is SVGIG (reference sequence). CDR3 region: CAWSVARGQGRDQPQHF. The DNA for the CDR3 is TGTGCCTGGAGTGTGGCAAGAGGACAGGGGCGTGATCAGCCCCAGCATTTT.

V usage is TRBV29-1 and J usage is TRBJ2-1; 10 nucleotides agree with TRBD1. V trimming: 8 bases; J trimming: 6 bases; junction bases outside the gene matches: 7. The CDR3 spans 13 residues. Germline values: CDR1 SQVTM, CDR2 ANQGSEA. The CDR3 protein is CSPRQGAGNEQFF. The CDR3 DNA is TGCAGCCCGAGACAGGGGGCAGGCAATGAGCAGTTCTTC.

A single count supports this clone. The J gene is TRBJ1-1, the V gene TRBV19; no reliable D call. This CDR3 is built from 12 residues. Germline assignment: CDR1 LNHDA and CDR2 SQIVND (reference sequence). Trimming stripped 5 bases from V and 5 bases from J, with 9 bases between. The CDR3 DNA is TGTGCCAGTAGTCCTGCGGGTACTGAAGCTTTCTTT. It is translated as CASSPAGTEAFF.

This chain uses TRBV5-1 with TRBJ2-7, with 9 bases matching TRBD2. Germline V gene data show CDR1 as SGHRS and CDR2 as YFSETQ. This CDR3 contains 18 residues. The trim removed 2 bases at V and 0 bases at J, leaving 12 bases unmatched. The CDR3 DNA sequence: TGCGCCAGCAGCTTAGGCAACCTTGGCGGGAGGGTCTCCTACGAGCAGTACTTC. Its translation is CASSLGNLGGRVSYEQYF.

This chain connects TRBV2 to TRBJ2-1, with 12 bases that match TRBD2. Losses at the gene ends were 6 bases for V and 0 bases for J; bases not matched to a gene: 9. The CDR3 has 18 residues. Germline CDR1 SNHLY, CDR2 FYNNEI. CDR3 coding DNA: TGTGCCAGCAGACCCGGACTAGCGGGGCTCAGCTCCTACAATGAGCAGTTCTTC. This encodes CASRPGLAGLSSYNEQFF.

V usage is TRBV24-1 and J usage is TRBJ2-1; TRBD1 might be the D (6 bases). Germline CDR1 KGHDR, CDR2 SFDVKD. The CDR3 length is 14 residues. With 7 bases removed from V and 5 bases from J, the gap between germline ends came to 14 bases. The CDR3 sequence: CATRDGQFNNEQFF. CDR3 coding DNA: TGTGCCACCAGAGACGGACAGTTTAACAATGAGCAGTTCTTC.

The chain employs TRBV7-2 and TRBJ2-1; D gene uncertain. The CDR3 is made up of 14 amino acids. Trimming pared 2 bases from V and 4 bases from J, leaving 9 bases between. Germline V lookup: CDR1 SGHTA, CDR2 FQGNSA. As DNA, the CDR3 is TGTGCCAGCAGCTTAATTAGCACATACAATGAGCAGTTCTTC. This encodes CASSLISTYNEQFF.

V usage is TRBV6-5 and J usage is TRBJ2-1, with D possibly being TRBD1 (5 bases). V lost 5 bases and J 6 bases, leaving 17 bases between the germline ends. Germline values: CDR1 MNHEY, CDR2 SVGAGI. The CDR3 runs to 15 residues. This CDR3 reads CASSTARDGPNEQFF. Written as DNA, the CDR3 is TGTGCCAGCAGTACCGCCAGGGATGGCCCCAATGAGCAGTTCTTC.

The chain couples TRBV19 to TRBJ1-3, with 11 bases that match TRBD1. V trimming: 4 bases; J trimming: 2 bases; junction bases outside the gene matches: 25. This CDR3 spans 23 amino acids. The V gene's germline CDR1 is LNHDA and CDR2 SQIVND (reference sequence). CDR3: CASSRKTGTGGSVFTSAGNTIYF. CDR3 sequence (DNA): TGTGCCAGTAGTAGAAAAACCGGGACAGGGGGTTCTGTGTTCACCTCCGCTGGAAACACCATATATTTT. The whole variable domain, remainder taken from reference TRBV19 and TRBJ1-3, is DGGITQSPKYLFRKEGQNVTLSCEQNLNHDAMYWYRQDPGQGLRLIYYSQIVNDFQKGDIAEGYSVSREKKESFPLTVTSAQKNPTAFYLCASSRKTGTGGSVFTSAGNTIYFGEGSWLTVV.

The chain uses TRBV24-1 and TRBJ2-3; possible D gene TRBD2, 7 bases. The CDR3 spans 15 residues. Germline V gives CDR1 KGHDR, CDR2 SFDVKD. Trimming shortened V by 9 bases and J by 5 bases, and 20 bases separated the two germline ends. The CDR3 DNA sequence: TGTGCCACCCCATTTTTTGCGGGGGCTGGAGATACGCAGTATTTT. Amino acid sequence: CATPFFAGAGDTQYF.

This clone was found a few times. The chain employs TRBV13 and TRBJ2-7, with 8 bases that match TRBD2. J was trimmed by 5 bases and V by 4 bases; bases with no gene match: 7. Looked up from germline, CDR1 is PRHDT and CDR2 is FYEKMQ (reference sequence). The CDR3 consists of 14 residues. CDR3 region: CASSSRGGTDEQYF. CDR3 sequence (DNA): TGTGCCAGCAGCTCCCGGGGGGGGACCGACGAGCAGTACTTC.

CDR3: CASSDPGTPFNEQFF. In nucleotides, the CDR3 is TGCGCCAGCAGTGACCCCGGGACTCCATTCAATGAGCAGTTCTTC. The chain carries TRBV10-1 and TRBJ2-1, with D perhaps TRBD2 (6 bases). CDR3 length equals 15 residues. The germline CDR1 and CDR2 sequences are WNHNN and SYGVQD (reference sequence). The V end lost 3 bases, the J end lost 6 bases, and 15 bases lay between the germline ends.

The CDR3 loop reads CASGPGNLNEQFF. The CDR3, as DNA: TGTGCCAGCGGGCCGGGAAACCTCAATGAGCAGTTCTTC. This sequence joins TRBV7-3 and TRBJ2-1; tentative D call: TRBD2 (5 bases). Germline CDR1 reads SGHTA; CDR2 reads FQGTGA. The CDR3 runs to 13 residues. The V end lost 8 bases, the J end lost 6 bases, and 14 bases lay between the germline ends.

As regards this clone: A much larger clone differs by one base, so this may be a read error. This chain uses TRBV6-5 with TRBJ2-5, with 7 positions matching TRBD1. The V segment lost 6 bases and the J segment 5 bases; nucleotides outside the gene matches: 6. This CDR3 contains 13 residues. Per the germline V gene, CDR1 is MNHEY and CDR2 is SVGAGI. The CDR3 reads CASSLTGPETQYF. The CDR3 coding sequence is TGTGCCAGCAGCCTGACAGGGCCGGAGACCCAGTACTTC.